This TCR beta chain appears in the sequencing data of a study of T cell responses to AZD1222 COVID-19 vaccine (dated by TCRdb to 2020 to 2023). Notes on the research overall: Because spike-specific TCR depth and breadth did not differ between the two schedules, AZD1222 recipients who got a second dose at roughly 4 weeks were pooled with those who got a second dose at roughly 12 weeks. Trial participants were enrolled into age subgroups of 18-55, 56-69 and 70-plus years, which contained 148, 28 and 57 TCR-sequenced participants, respectively. A total of 230 to 250 trial participants underwent TCR sequencing, of whom 207 received two doses of AZD1222 and about 26 received two doses of the MenACWY control vaccine. General findings and caveats noted by the study authors: Because no day 14 peak-response samples were available, the repertoires could be characterized only after the peak T cell response. Vaccine-associated CD4 TCRs spanned the whole spike protein, with dominant responses in regions 160-218 and 743-854. After two AZD1222 doses, spike-specific TCR breadth and depth were significantly higher than at day 0 and than in MenACWY recipients. Reportedly, close to half of the unique spike-specific TCRs recognized epitopes lying outside the regions that are mutated in the B.1.351 and B.1.1.7 variants. The 56-69-year group was small, and its depth increase did not reach significance, likely because of low power. Conclusions about previously exposed vaccinees are limited because only six or seven AZD1222 recipients were SARS-CoV-2 seropositive at baseline. Participants were mostly white British and included more females than males, and it was suggested by the authors that clonal diversity may have been underestimated.

Via the germline V gene (reference sequence), CDR1 is LNHNV and CDR2 YYDKDF. The junction carries 7 bases between V and J, which are trimmed by 0 bases and 4 bases respectively. Reading from cysteine to phenylalanine, the CDR3 counts 13 amino acids. This entry keeps only the CDR3 DNA: 39 bases, framed from base 1. The CDR3 regions of human TCRbeta chains were analyzed by immunosequencing. The paper's data handling went like this. Repertoire TCRs were matched against a reference library of SARS-CoV-2-specific TCRs generated with the MIRA antigen-specificity platform. Breadth was defined as the fraction of unique TCRs that were SARS-CoV-2-associated, and depth was defined as the fraction of total T cells that were SARS-CoV-2-associated. Using the MIRA data, each spike-specific TCR was mapped to the spike region that the TCR reacts to and placed in a CD4 or CD8 class. Log10-transformed breadth and depth values were compared by one-way ANOVA with Sidak's multiple comparisons tests. Imported from immuneACCESS, the table was reduced by TCRdb to in-frame sequences with V and J called. These copies leave out some clones; in studies compared against another copy, an unresolved V gene accounts for under half, and the cause of the remainder is not known. That table supplies the V and J calls and clone size; D and trimming were determined from the DNA. The sample data list approximately 200,000 clones, and approximately 94% of these were observed just once. The biggest ten clones account for 7% to 9.5% of the sample.

With regard to this clone: This receptor's antigen is unknown. No base quality information exists; no much larger clone differs at one position.

The sample's time point label is to be understood as: baseline before first vaccination. Vaccinee samples were obtained from the UK trials COV001 and COV002, which included a single-blind randomized controlled phase 2/3 trial of AZD1222 (ChAdOx1 nCoV-19) in healthy adults. For TCRbeta chain sequencing, PBMC samples were collected from trial participants at day 0 and at day 28 after the second dose. The sample consisted of peripheral blood, taken on day 0 of AZD1222 vaccination. This chain is built from TRBV15 and TRBJ2-7; possibly the D gene is TRBD2, per 5 matching bases. This TCR derives from an adult in good health. The nucleotide sequence is given as TGTGCCACCAGCAGAGATCGGGGTTACGAGCAGTACTTC. It is translated as CATSRDRGYEQYF.